What follows are 24 T cell receptor beta chains derived from one specimen sequenced in a study of blood T cell repertoires in COVID-19. TCRdb's table, derived via immunoSEQ multiplex PCR, lists solely in-frame clones and lacks some. The sample lists hundreds of thousands of clones, 86% occurring once. Input material: PBMCs or T cells enriched from blood (not recorded which). These TCRs come from a woman in her 50s who had recovered from COVID-19.

This chain connects TRBV3-1 (or the pseudogene TRBV3-2) to TRBJ1-3, with 8 bases lining up with TRBD1. The CDR3 spans 15 residues. V lost 5 bases to trimming and J lost 3 bases; unmatched junction nucleotides: 6. Germline V gene lookup returns CDR1 LGHDT and CDR2 YNNKEL (reference sequence). In DNA, the CDR3 is TGTGCCAGCAGCTCCCGGGACAGGCGTGGAAACACCATATATTTT. Translation: CASSSRDRRGNTIYF.

In nucleotides, the CDR3 is TGTGCCAGCAGCGCTTTAGGGACAGGGGTTAACTATGGCTACACCTTC. This gives the protein CASSALGTGVNYGYTF. The chain links TRBV11-3 to TRBJ1-2, with TRBD1 matching over 10 bases. The germline gives CDR1 SGHNT, CDR2 YENEEA. This CDR3 contains 16 residues. V lost 5 bases and J lost 1; bases outside the gene matches: 7.

This clone was seen more than once but under ten times. This chain uses TRBV27 with TRBJ1-5; the D gene is possibly TRBD1 (6 bases). V shed 0 bases and J shed 0 bases, with 6 bases lying between them. The CDR3 consists of 15 residues. The germline V gene has CDR1 MNHEY and CDR2 SMNVEV (reference sequence). DNA for the CDR3: TGTGCCAGCAGTTTATCGACAGGTAGCAATCAGCCCCAGCATTTT. Its translation is CASSLSTGSNQPQHF.

V is TRBV9 and J is TRBJ2-2, with a tentative D call TRBD2 (6 bases). The germline V gene encodes CDR1 SGDLS and CDR2 YYNGEE. V was trimmed by 3 bases and J by 8 bases, leaving 11 bases between them. The CDR3 contains 13 residues. For the CDR3, the DNA is TGTGCCAGCAGCGACCTTCGGGAGGGGGAGCTGTTTTTT. It translates to CASSDLREGELFF.

The chain recombines TRBV12-3 or TRBV12-4 with TRBJ1-1, with a weak D call TRBD1 (6 bases). The CDR3 extends over 13 amino acids. V lost 3 bases and J 3 bases, leaving 8 bases between the germline ends. The CDR3 sequence is CASSFYRDTEAFF. CDR3 in DNA: TGTGCCAGCAGTTTCTACAGGGACACTGAAGCTTTCTTT.

This clone has just one count. The V call is TRBV29-1, the J call TRBJ2-3; D is unclear. Trimming left V 5 bases short and J 2 bases short, with 8 bases between. The CDR3 has 12 amino acids. Germline V gives CDR1 SQVTM, CDR2 ANQGSEA. CDR3 amino acids: CSVPSFTDTQYF. DNA of the CDR3: TGCAGCGTTCCCTCCTTCACAGATACGCAGTATTTT.

This chain links TRBV6-5 with TRBJ1-5; D may be TRBD1 (5 bases). The germline CDR1 and CDR2 sequences are MNHEY and SVGAGI. Trimming took off 6 bases at V and 5 bases at J, with 17 bases between the two ends. This CDR3 spans 15 amino acids. The DNA of the CDR3 is TGTGCCAGCAGCTCGTTTCCCAGGGTCGATCAGCCCCAGCATTTT. Translating it yields CASSSFPRVDQPQHF.

The genes are TRBV28 and TRBJ2-7, with 7 nucleotides matching TRBD2. The CDR3 loop spans 16 amino acids. The germline CDR1 and CDR2 sequences are MDHEN and SYDVKM. J gave up 0 bases and V 4 bases, and 9 bases lay outside the gene matches. CDR3 amino acids: CASSSGAGVLSYEQYF. The CDR3 DNA follows: TGTGCCAGCAGTTCCGGGGCGGGAGTTCTCTCCTACGAGCAGTACTTC.

The chain combines TRBV28 with TRBJ1-2, with TRBD1 identical over 7 bases. Germline V lookup: CDR1 MDHEN, CDR2 SYDVKM. J gave up 2 bases and V 3 bases, and 6 bases lay outside the gene matches. The CDR3 loop spans 15 amino acids. CDR3 nucleotide sequence: TGTGCCAGCAGTTTCCCTAGGGGGCGAAACTATGGCTACACCTTC. Encoded protein: CASSFPRGRNYGYTF.

This chain connects TRBV7-2 to TRBJ2-7, with 12 positions matching TRBD2. Per the germline V gene, CDR1 is SGHTA and CDR2 is FQGNSA. The trim removed 4 bases at V and 4 bases at J, leaving 17 bases unmatched. This CDR3 comprises 19 residues. In DNA, the CDR3 is TGTGCCAGCAGCTCCCGACTAGCGGGAGCGCTGTGGGGAACTTACGAGCAGTACTTC. Its translation: CASSSRLAGALWGTYEQYF.

This sequence joins TRBV6-5 and TRBJ1-5; the match to TRBD1 covers 7 bases. Trimming took 5 bases from V and 3 from J; bases not matched to a gene: 7. The CDR3 consists of 15 residues. The germline gives CDR1 MNHEY, CDR2 SVGAGI. CDR3 sequence (DNA): TGTGCCAGCAGTATCAGACAGGGCCACAATCAGCCCCAGCATTTT. Translation gives CASSIRQGHNQPQHF.

This sequence joins TRBV6-6 and TRBJ2-7; D possibly corresponds to TRBD1 (6 bases). V lost 6 bases, J lost 5 bases, and 14 bases lay in between. Germline CDR1 and CDR2: MNHNY and SVGAGI (reference sequence). This CDR3 has 13 amino acids. In DNA form, the CDR3 reads TGTGCCAGCAGACCTACAGGGATCAACGAGCAGTACTTC. Translating it yields CASRPTGINEQYF.

The rearrangement links TRBV29-1 to TRBJ1-1, with TRBD1 matching over 9 bases. The germline V gene has CDR1 SQVTM and CDR2 ANQGSEA. This CDR3 region has 15 residues. V lost 4 bases, J lost 5 bases, and 11 bases stayed unmatched. For the CDR3, the DNA is TGCAGCGTTGGACCCGGGACAGGGCTGAGGACTGAAGCTTTCTTT. Translating it yields CSVGPGTGLRTEAFF.

The chain carries TRBV6-5 and TRBJ2-7, with D maybe TRBD2 (6 bases). The germline gives CDR1 MNHEY, CDR2 SVGAGI. Trimming removed 6 bases from V and 2 bases from J, with 14 bases in between. The CDR3 contains 14 residues. Written as DNA, the CDR3 is TGTGCCAGCAGGGCCGGGACTCCCCCCTACGAGCAGTACTTC. Protein: CASRAGTPPYEQYF.

The rearrangement links TRBV6-4 to TRBJ2-3, with 9 bases fitting TRBD1. Trimming at V came to 0 bases and at J to 5 bases, leaving 9 bases not matched to a gene. The CDR3 loop spans 17 amino acids. Germline V gene lookup returns CDR1 MRHNA and CDR2 SNTAGT. The CDR3 region has the DNA TGTGCCAGCAGTGACTCGGGGGACAGGGAAAGGATAGATACGCAGTATTTT. Its translation: CASSDSGDRERIDTQYF.

V is TRBV20-1 and J is TRBJ1-3; no definite D call. Germline V gene sequence: CDR1 DFQATT, CDR2 SNEGSKA (reference sequence). Trimming stripped 3 bases from V and 4 bases from J, with 19 bases between. The CDR3 covers 16 residues. The CDR3 spells CSASPAGSPEGNTIYF. CDR3 in DNA: TGCAGTGCTAGTCCCGCGGGGTCTCCCGAGGGAAACACCATATATTTT.

The rearrangement joins TRBV3-1 (or the pseudogene TRBV3-2) to TRBJ2-7, with 8 positions matching TRBD2. V trimming: 0 bases; J trimming: 0 bases; junction bases outside the gene matches: 4. This CDR3 has 16 residues. Germline V gene sequence: CDR1 LGHDT, CDR2 YNNKEL (reference sequence). The CDR3 nucleotides are TGTGCCAGCAGCCAAGATAGCGGGGAGCGCTCCTACGAGCAGTACTTC. This translates into CASSQDSGERSYEQYF.

CDR3 sequence (DNA): TGTGCCAGCAGCTACCGACTAGCGGGGGGGTACGAGCAGTACTTC. This gives the protein CASSYRLAGGYEQYF. This sequence joins TRBV7-2 and TRBJ2-7, with TRBD2 matching 14 bases. CDR1 is SGHTA and CDR2 is FQGNSA in the germline V gene. The ends lost 4 bases at V and 4 bases at J; junction bases unmatched: 3. This CDR3 spans 15 amino acids.

The V and J genes are TRBV11-2 and TRBJ2-1; 9 bases agree with TRBD2. The germline gives CDR1 SGHAT, CDR2 FQNNGV. The CDR3 is made up of 14 amino acids. The junction had 7 bases not matched to a gene; V was cut back by 4 bases and J by 9 bases. The CDR3 DNA reads as TGTGCCAGCAGCTCGGGCGGGGGGGCAGGTGAGCAGTTCTTC. Encoded protein: CASSSGGGAGEQFF. Looking up the rest from reference TRBV11-2 and TRBJ2-1 gives the full variable domain: EAGVAQSPRYKIIEKRQSVAFWCNPISGHATLYWYQQILGQGPKLLIQFQNNGVVDDSQLPKDRFSAERLKGVDSTLKIQPAKLEDSAVYLCASSSGGGAGEQFFGPGTRLTVL.

J is TRBJ2-1 and V is TRBV30; tentatively, D is TRBD2 (6 bases). The V end lost 5 bases, the J end lost 8 bases, and 16 bases lay between the germline ends. Germline CDR1 is GTSNPN and CDR2 is SVGIG (reference sequence). The CDR3 covers 13 residues. For the CDR3, the DNA is TGTGCCTGGCGGGAGCTGGAAATGGATGAGCAGTTCTTC. As protein: CAWRELEMDEQFF.

The chain recombines TRBV7-8 with TRBJ2-5; possibly TRBD1 for D (6 bases). The V end was cut by 1 base, the J end by 4 bases, with 7 bases between. This CDR3 has 13 amino acids. Germline values: CDR1 SGHVS, CDR2 FQNEAQ. The CDR3 DNA sequence: TGTGCCAGCAGCTTAGGGGGGCGAGAGACCCAGTACTTC. Amino acid sequence: CASSLGGRETQYF. The variable domain in full, with the rest retrieved from reference TRBV7-8 and TRBJ2-5, is GAGVSQSPRYKVAKRGQDVALRCDPISGHVSLFWYQQALGQGPEFLTYFQNEAQLDKSGLPSDRFFAERPEGSVSTLKIQRTQQEDSAVYLCASSLGGRETQYFGPGTRLLVL.

Concerning this clone: Other DNA sequences in this specimen translate into the identical CDR3. The chain combines TRBV19 with TRBJ1-1; the D gene is possibly TRBD1 (6 bases). CDR3 length: 12 residues. Per the germline V gene, CDR1 is LNHDA and CDR2 is SQIVND (reference sequence). V shed 3 bases and J shed 7 bases, with 9 bases lying between them. CDR3 DNA sequence: TGTGCCAGTAGTATCGTCAGGGGTGAAGCTTTCTTT. As protein: CASSIVRGEAFF.

V usage is TRBV11-2 and J usage is TRBJ2-1, with TRBD1 matching over 7 bases. The V gene's germline CDR1 is SGHAT and CDR2 FQNNGV. V lost 5 bases to trimming and J lost 3 bases; unmatched junction nucleotides: 7. This CDR3 comprises 15 residues. CDR3 sequence reads: CASSSRTGLYNEQFF. The CDR3 DNA reads as TGTGCCAGCAGCAGCAGGACAGGCCTCTACAATGAGCAGTTCTTC. Supplemented by reference TRBV11-2 and TRBJ2-1, the full variable domain reads EAGVAQSPRYKIIEKRQSVAFWCNPISGHATLYWYQQILGQGPKLLIQFQNNGVVDDSQLPKDRFSAERLKGVDSTLKIQPAKLEDSAVYLCASSSRTGLYNEQFFGPGTRLTVL.

The chain employs TRBV4-2 and TRBJ2-3; 9 nucleotides agree with TRBD2. Looked up from germline, CDR1 is LGHNA and CDR2 is YNFKEQ. The CDR3 has 16 residues. With V trimmed by 2 bases and J by 2 bases, 5 bases remained unmatched. The CDR3, as DNA: TGTGCCAGCAGCCAAAGTAGCGGGAGCTCCACAGATACGCAGTATTTT. Translated, it gives CASSQSSGSSTDTQYF.